This T cell receptor beta chain was recovered during a study of blood T cells in healthy people across ages. Primers used in a second PCR of roughly 6 to 11 cycles were a sample-barcoded 5' primer and a J-beta primer mix. MiXCR, applied by TCRdb to the 5' RACE reads, yields one record per CDR3 protein. This table has fewer than 650,000 distinct CDR3 sequences, 27% appearing once. The V gene end was trimmed by 4 bases and the J gene end by 4 bases; junction bases not matched to a gene: 3. This CDR3 has 14 amino acids. Germline values: CDR1 SGHRS, CDR2 YFSETQ. This sample also appeared in a second study, on T cells of mothers and their children.

The TCR comes from a boy aged 2 to 10 in good health. The chain combines TRBV5-1 with TRBJ2-5; 11 bases map to TRBD2. The source material was blood. DNA of the CDR3: TGCGCCAGCAGCACCGGGACTAGCGGAGAGACCCAGTACTTC. Protein product: CASSTGTSGETQYF.